The T cell receptor (beta chain) under discussion was sequenced for a study of T cell changes during pregnancy in multiple sclerosis. The CDR3 covers 16 residues. The V gene's germline CDR1 is SGHNT and CDR2 YYREEE (reference sequence). V lost 4 bases, J lost 9 bases, and 14 bases stayed unmatched. Data came from immunoSEQ multiplex PCR; TCRdb stores just in-frame clones and leaves some out. The data hold tens of thousands of clones, with nearly 90% observed a single time. This sample comprised peripheral blood, obtained in the first trimester of pregnancy. The V and J genes are TRBV5-4 and TRBJ2-1; TRBD2 matches at 9 bases. The TCR sequence derives from a female donor with multiple sclerosis, enrolled in a pregnancy study. The CDR3 sequence: CASSLTGTSLYSEQFF. The CDR3 coding sequence is TGTGCCAGCAGCCTAACAGGGACTAGCCTTTATAGTGAGCAGTTCTTC. The whole variable domain, remainder taken from reference TRBV5-4 and TRBJ2-1, is ETGVTQSPTHLIKTRGQQVTLRCSSQSGHNTVSWYQQALGQGPQFIFQYYREEENGRGNFPPRFSGLQFPNYSSELNVNALELDDSALYLCASSLTGTSLYSEQFFGPGTRLTVL.